The clone carrying this T cell receptor beta chain was seen a single time. Its specificity is unknown. The source of the sample is a study of cytomegalovirus exposure and HLA in healthy donors. Across the whole study: An analysis done earlier identified fewer than 140 million unique TCR beta sequences from approximately 170 million T cells.

Study-wide results and limits: In a later analysis, parvovirus B19, influenza, CMV and Epstein-Barr virus appeared linked to several top co-occurrence clusters. Later examination showed HLA-associated TCR beta chains had greater clonal expansion than equally common others.

The germline V gene has CDR1 SEHNR and CDR2 FQNEAQ (reference sequence). The CDR3 is made up of 17 amino acids. The V and J ends lost 1 base and 0 bases, in that order; junction bases with no gene match: 4. 60 Vbeta and 13 Jbeta primers were used in PCR. Method: immunoSEQ multiplex PCR; TCRdb's copy keeps in-frame clones and lacks some. The sample lists some 240,000 clones, over 90% occurring once. This clonotype originated in a girl aged 2-10 years in good health and CMV-seronegative. The sample comprised PBMCs. The chain combines TRBV7-9 with TRBJ1-5, with TRBD1 matching 9 bases. In DNA, the CDR3 is TGTGCCAGCAGCTTAGGACAGGGGGTTTATAGCAATCAGCCCCAGCATTTT. Protein sequence: CASSLGQGVYSNQPQHF.